This T cell receptor beta chain was sequenced in a study of T cell responses to AZD1222 COVID-19 vaccine. Overall study findings and caveats: Spike-specific TCR breadth and depth rose after two AZD1222 doses. Just a handful of people given AZD1222 tested seropositive at baseline. Along spike, vaccine-associated CD4 TCRs were found throughout, with dominance at 160-218 and 743-854. Most donors were white British and more were female, and clonal diversity was possibly underestimated.

This CDR3 is built from 15 residues. J was trimmed by 3 bases and V by 3 bases; bases with no gene match: 4. Germline V lookup: CDR1 SNHLY, CDR2 FYNNEI. The assay was immunoSEQ multiplex PCR, and TCRdb's table has in-frame clones only and misses some. In the table there are about 85,000 clones, around 90% of which are singletons. A remark on this clone: The antigen remains unidentified.

The chain joins TRBV2 to TRBJ2-5, with 10 positions matching TRBD1. The specimen comprised peripheral blood, sampled on day 0 of AZD1222 vaccination. This clonotype was obtained from an adult in good health. The CDR3 sequence is CASSDPTGGKETQYF. The CDR3, as DNA: TGTGCCAGCAGTGACCCGACAGGGGGCAAAGAGACCCAGTACTTC. The variable domain in full, with the rest retrieved from reference TRBV2 and TRBJ2-5, is EPEVTQTPSHQVTQMGQEVILRCVPISNHLYFYWYRQILGQKVEFLVSFYNNEISEKSEIFDDQFSVERPDGSNFTLKIRSTKLEDSAMYFCASSDPTGGKETQYFGPGTRLLVL.